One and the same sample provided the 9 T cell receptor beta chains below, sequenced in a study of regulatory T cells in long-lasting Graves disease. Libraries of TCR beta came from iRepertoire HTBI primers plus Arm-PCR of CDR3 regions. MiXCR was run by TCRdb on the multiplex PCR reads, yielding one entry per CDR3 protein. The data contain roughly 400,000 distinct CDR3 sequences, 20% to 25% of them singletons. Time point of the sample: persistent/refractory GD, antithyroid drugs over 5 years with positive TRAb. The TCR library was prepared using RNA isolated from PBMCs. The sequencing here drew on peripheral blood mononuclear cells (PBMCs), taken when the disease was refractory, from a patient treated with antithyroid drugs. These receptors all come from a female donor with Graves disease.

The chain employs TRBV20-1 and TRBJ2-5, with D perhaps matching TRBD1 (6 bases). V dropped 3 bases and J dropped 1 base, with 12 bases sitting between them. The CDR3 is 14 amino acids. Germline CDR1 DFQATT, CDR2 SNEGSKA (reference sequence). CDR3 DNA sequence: TGCAGTGCTAGTTGGGGGCCCTCCCAAGAGACCCAGTACTTC. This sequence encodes CSASWGPSQETQYF.

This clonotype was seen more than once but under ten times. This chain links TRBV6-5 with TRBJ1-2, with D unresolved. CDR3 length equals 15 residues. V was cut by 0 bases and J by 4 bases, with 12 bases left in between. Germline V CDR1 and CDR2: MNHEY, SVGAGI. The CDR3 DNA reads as TGTGCCAGCAGTTACTCGGTCGGAGCACGCTATGGCTACACCTTC. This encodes CASSYSVGARYGYTF.

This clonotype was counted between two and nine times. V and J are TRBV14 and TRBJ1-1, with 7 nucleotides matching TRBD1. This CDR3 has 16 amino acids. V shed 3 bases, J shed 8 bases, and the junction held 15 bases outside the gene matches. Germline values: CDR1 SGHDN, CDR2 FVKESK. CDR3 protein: CASSHLMTGREGEAFF. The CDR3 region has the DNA TGTGCCAGCAGCCATCTTATGACAGGGCGGGAGGGAGAAGCTTTCTTT.

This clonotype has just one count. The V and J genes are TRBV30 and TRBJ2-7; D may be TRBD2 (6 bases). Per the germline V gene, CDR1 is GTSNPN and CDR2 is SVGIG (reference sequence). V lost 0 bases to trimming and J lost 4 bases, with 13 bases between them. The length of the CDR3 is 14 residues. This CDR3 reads CAWSVTGSGYEQYF. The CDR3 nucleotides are TGTGCCTGGAGTGTAACCGGGAGTGGGTACGAGCAGTACTTC.

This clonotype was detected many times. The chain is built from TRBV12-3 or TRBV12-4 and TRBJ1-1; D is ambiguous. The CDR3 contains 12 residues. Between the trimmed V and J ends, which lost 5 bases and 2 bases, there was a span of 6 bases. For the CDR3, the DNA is TGTGCCAGCAGTCAACAAAACACTGAAGCTTTCTTT. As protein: CASSQQNTEAFF.

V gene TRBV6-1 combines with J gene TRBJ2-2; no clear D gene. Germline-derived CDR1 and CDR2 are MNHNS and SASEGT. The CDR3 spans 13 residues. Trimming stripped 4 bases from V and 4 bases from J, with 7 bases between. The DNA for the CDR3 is TGTGCCAGCAGTGCTAGGTCCACCGGGGAGCTGTTTTTT. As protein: CASSARSTGELFF.

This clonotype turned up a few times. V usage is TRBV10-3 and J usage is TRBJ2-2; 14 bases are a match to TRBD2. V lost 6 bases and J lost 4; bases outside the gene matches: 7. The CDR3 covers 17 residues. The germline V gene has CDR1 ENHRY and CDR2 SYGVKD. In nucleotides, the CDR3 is TGTGCCATCAGCAAGGGACTAGCGGGAGCGTCCACCGGGGAGCTGTTTTTT. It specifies CAISKGLAGASTGELFF.

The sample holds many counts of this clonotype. The CDR3 loop is CASSSRRGNTEAFF. CDR3 coding DNA: TGCGCCAGCAGCTCTAGACGGGGGAACACTGAAGCTTTCTTT. The chain carries TRBV5-1 and TRBJ1-1; D remains unclear. This CDR3 has 14 residues. The germline V gene encodes CDR1 SGHRS and CDR2 YFSETQ. V lost 3 bases and J 1 base, leaving 10 bases between the germline ends.

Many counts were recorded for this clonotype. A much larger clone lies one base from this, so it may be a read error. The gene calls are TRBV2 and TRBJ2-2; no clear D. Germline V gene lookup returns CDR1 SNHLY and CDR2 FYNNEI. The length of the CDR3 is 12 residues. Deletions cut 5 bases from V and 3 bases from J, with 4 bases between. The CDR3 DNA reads TGTGCCAGCAGTTTACACACCGGGGAGCTGTTTTTT. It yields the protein CASSLHTGELFF.